This T cell receptor beta chain derives from a study of CD8+ T cells in alopecia areata. Study-level points and caveats: Affected lesional scalp, above all in alopecia totalis/universalis, was more clonal than normal scalp. Resident alphabeta T-cell populations of normal skin are likewise subject to sequencing in scalp samples.

On this clone itself: The antigen remains undetermined.

Following extraction, RNA underwent reverse transcription to cDNA, which served as the sequencing template. Method: immunoSEQ multiplex PCR; TCRdb's copy keeps in-frame clones and lacks some. The sample holds 95,000 to 150,000 clones, approximately 47% seen once. The CDR3 has 10 residues. Germline CDR1 and CDR2: SGHAT and FQNNGV. Trimming took off 8 bases at V and 6 bases at J, with 6 bases between the two ends. Obtained from alopecia areata patients were lesional scalp punch biopsies along with peripheral blood. The genes are TRBV11-2 and TRBJ2-3; D not certain. The specimen was NKG2D-low CD8+ T cells sorted from blood. The sequence derives from a human donor with alopecia areata. The CDR3: CASFGDTQYF. The DNA of the CDR3 is TGTGCCAGCTTCGGGGATACGCAGTATTTT. Full variable domain (missing parts from reference TRBV11-2 and TRBJ2-3): EAGVAQSPRYKIIEKRQSVAFWCNPISGHATLYWYQQILGQGPKLLIQFQNNGVVDDSQLPKDRFSAERLKGVDSTLKIQPAKLEDSAVYLCASFGDTQYFGPGTRLTVL.